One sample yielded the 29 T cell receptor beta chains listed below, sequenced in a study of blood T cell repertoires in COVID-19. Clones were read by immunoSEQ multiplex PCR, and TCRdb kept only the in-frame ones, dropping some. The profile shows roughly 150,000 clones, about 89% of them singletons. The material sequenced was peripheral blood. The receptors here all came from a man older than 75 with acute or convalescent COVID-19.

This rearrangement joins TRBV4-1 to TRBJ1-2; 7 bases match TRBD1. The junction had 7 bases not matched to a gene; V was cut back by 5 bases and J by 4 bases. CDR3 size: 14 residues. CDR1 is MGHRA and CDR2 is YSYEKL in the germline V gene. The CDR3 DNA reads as TGCGCCAGCAGCGAAGGGACAGCCGGCTATGGCTACACCTTC. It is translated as CASSEGTAGYGYTF.

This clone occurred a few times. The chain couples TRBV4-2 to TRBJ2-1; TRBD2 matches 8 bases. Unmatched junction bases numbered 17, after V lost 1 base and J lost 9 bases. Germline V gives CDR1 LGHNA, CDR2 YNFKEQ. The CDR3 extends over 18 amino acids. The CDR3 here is CASSQGTLGTSRNSEQFF. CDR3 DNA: TGTGCCAGCAGCCAAGGGACACTAGGGACTAGTCGTAATAGTGAGCAGTTCTTC.

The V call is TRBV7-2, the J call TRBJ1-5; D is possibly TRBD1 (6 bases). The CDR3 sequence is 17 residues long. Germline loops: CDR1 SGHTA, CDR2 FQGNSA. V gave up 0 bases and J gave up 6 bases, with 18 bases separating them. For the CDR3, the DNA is TGTGCCAGCAGCTTAGCGTCGATAGGGACAACATTTCAGCCCCAGCATTTT. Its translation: CASSLASIGTTFQPQHF.

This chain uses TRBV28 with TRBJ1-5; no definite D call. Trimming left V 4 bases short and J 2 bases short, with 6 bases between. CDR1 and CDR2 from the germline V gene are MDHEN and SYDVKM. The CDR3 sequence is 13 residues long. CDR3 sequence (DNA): TGTGCCAGCAGTTCCCCAGGCAATCAGCCCCAGCATTTT. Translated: CASSSPGNQPQHF.

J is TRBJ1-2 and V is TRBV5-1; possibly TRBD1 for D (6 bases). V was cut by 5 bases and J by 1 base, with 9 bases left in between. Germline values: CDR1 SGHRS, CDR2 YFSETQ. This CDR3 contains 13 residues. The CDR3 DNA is TGCGCCAGCAGTTCAGGGGATAACTATGGCTACACCTTC. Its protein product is CASSSGDNYGYTF.

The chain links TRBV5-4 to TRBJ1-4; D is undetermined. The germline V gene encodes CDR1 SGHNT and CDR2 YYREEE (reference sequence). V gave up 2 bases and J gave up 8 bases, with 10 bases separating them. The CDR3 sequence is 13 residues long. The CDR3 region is CASSFDVEEKLFF. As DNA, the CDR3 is TGTGCCAGCAGCTTTGATGTAGAGGAAAAACTGTTTTTT.

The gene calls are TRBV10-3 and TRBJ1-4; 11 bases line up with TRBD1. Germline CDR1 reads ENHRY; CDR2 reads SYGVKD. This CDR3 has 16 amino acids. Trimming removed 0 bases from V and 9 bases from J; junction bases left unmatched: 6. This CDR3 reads CAISESPPDRGQKLFF. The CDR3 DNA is TGTGCCATCAGTGAGTCACCCCCGGACAGGGGGCAAAAACTGTTTTTT.

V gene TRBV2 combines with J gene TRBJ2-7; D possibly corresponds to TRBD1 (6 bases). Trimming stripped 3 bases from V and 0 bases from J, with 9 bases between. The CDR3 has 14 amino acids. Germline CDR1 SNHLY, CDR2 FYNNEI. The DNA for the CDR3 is TGTGCCAGCAGTGAGGGCAGGGGCTCCTACGAGCAGTACTTC. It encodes CASSEGRGSYEQYF.

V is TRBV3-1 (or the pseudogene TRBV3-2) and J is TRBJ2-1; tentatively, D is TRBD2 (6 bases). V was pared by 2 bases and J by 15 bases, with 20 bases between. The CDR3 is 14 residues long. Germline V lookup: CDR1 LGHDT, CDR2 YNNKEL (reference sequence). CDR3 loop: CASSQPLERAHLFF. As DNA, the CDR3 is TGTGCCAGCAGCCAACCCTTAGAGCGGGCCCATCTGTTCTTC.

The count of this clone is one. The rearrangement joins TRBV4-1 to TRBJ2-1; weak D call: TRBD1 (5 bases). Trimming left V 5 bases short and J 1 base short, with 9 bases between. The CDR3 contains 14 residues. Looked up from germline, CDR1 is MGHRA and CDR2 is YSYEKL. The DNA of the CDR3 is TGCGCCAGCAGCAGGGCAGGGTCCTACAATGAGCAGTTCTTC. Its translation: CASSRAGSYNEQFF.

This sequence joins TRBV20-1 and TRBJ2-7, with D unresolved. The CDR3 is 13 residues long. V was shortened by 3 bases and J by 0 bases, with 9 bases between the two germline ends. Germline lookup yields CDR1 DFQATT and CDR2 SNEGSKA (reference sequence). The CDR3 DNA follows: TGCAGTGCTAGTCGGGTCAGCTCCTACGAGCAGTACTTC. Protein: CSASRVSSYEQYF.

DNA of the CDR3: TGTGCCAGCAGCTTGGCCACTTTAGCGGGGATCACCTTC. Its translation: CASSLATLAGITF. The chain joins TRBV5-6 to TRBJ1-2; no clear D gene. Germline CDR1 is SGHDT and CDR2 is YYEEEE. Trimming stripped 0 bases from V and 13 bases from J, with 16 bases between. The CDR3 is 13 residues long.

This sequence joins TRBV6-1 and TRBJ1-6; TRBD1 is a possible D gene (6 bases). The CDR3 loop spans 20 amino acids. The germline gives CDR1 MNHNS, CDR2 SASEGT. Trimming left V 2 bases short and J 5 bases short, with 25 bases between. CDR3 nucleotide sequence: TGTGCCAGCAGTGAAACGCCTATTTTTACCGGGACACACCATAATTCACCCCTCCACTTT. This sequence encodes CASSETPIFTGTHHNSPLHF.

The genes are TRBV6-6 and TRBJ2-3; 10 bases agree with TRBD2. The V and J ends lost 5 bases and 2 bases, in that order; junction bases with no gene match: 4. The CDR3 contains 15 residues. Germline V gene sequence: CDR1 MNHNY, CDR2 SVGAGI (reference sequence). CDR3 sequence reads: CASSKAGGTTDTQYF. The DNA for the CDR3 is TGTGCCAGCAGTAAAGCGGGAGGGACCACAGATACGCAGTATTTT.

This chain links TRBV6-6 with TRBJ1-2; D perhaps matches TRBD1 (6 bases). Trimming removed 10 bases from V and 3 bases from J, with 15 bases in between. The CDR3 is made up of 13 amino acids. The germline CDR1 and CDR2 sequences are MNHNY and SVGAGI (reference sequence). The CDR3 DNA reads TGTGCCACCAAAGTTGGACAGTACTATGGCTACACCTTC. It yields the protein CATKVGQYYGYTF.

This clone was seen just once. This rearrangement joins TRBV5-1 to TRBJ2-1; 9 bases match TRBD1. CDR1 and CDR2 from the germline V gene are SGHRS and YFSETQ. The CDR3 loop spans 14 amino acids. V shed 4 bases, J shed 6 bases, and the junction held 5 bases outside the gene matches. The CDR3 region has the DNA TGCGCCAGCAGCCAGGGGGACAGGGTCAATGAGCAGTTCTTC. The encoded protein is CASSQGDRVNEQFF.

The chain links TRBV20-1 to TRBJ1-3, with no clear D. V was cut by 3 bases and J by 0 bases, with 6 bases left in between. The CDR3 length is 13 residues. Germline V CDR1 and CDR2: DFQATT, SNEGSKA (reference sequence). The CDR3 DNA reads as TGCAGTGCTAGTCAGGACTCTGGAAACACCATATATTTT. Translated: CSASQDSGNTIYF.

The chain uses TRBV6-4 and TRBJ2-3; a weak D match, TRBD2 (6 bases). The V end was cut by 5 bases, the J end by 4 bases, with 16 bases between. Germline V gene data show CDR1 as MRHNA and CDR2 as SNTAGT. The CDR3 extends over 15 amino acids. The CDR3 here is CASSPGTLIPDTQYF. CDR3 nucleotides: TGTGCCAGCAGTCCCGGGACTTTGATCCCAGATACGCAGTATTTT.

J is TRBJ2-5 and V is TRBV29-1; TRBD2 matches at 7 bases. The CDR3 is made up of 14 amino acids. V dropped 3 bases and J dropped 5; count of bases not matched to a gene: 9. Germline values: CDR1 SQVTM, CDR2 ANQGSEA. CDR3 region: CSVDPSGTGETQYF. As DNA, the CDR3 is TGCAGCGTTGATCCAAGCGGGACTGGTGAGACCCAGTACTTC.

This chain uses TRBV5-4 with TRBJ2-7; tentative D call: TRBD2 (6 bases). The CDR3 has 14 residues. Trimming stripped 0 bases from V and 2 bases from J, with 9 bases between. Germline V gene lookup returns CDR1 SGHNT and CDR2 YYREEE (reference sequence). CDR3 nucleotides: TGTGCCAGCAGCTTGGCACTAGCTCCCTACGAGCAGTACTTC. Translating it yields CASSLALAPYEQYF.

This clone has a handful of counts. The CDR3 loop reads CASSESGLYEQFF. The CDR3 DNA follows: TGTGCCAGCAGTGAATCAGGCCTCTATGAGCAGTTCTTC. The chain uses TRBV2 and TRBJ2-1; D gene unclear. Trimming left V 2 bases short and J 8 bases short, with 10 bases between. The CDR3 length is 13 residues. CDR1 SNHLY and CDR2 FYNNEI come from the germline V gene.

The CDR3 spells CASSNGRGLYEQYF. The CDR3 DNA follows: TGTGCCAGCAGTAACGGGCGGGGGCTCTACGAGCAGTACTTC. V usage is TRBV2 and J usage is TRBJ2-7, with D possibly TRBD2 on 7 matching bases. This CDR3 contains 14 residues. V was cut by 5 bases and J by 3 bases, with 14 bases left in between. The V gene's germline CDR1 is SNHLY and CDR2 FYNNEI.

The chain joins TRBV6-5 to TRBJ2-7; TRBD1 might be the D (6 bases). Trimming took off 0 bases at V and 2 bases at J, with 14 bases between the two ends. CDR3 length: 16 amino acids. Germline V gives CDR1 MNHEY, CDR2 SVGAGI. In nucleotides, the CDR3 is TGTGCCAGCAGTTACTCGCACAGGGAAGGGACCTACGAGCAGTACTTC. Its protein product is CASSYSHREGTYEQYF.

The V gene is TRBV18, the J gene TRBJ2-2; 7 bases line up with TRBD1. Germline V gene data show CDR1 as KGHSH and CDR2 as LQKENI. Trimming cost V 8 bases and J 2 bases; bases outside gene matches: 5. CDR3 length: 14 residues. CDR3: CASGRDRNTGELFF. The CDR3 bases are TGTGCCAGCGGACGGGACAGAAACACCGGGGAGCTGTTTTTT.

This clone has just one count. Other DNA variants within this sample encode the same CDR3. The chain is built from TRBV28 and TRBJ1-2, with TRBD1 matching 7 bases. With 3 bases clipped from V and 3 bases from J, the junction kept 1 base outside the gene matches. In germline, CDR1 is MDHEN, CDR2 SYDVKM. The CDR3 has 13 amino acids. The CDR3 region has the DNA TGTGCCAGCAGTTTCGACAGGGACTATGGCTACACCTTC. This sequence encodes CASSFDRDYGYTF.

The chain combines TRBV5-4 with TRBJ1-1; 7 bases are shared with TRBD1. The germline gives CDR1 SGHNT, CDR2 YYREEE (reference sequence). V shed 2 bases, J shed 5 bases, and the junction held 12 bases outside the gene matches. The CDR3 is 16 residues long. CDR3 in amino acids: CASSLPAARGATEAFF. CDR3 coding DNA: TGTGCCAGCAGCTTACCGGCCGCCAGGGGGGCAACTGAAGCTTTCTTT.

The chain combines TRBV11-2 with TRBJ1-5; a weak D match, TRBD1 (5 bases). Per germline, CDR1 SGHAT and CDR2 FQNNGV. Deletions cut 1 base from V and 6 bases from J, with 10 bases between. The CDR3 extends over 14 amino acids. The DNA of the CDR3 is TGTGCCAGCAGCTTAGCAGGGCCCAGTCAGCCCCAGCATTTT. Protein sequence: CASSLAGPSQPQHF.

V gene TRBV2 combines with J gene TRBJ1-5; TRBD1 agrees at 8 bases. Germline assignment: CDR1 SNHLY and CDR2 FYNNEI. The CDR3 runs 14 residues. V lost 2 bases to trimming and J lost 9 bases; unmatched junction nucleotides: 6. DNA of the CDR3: TGTGCCAGCAGTGAAACGACACAGGGGGGGCCCCAGCATTTT. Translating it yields CASSETTQGGPQHF.

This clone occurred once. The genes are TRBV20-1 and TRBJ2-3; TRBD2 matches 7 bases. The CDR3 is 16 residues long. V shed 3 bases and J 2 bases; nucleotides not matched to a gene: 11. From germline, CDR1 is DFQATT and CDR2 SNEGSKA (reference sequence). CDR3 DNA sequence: TGCAGTGCTAGTGTGGGAGCGGGGAAATACACAGATACGCAGTATTTT. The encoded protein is CSASVGAGKYTDTQYF.